This record looks at one T cell receptor beta chain sequence and its context. Its target antigen remains unknown. No quality values exist for individual bases; no much larger clone is one base distant. RNA was extracted with the RNeasy kit and roughly 0.45 to 1 ug was reverse transcribed using random hexamers. The immunoSEQ multiplex PCR assay, which covers 54 Vbeta and 13 Jbeta segments, was used to amplify TCR beta CDR3 regions. Bias from PCR amplification was corrected by using a synthetic template baseline for primer optimization and for computational correction. Per the original workflow: Reads were annotated to V, D and J genes according to IMGT and were analyzed with immunoSEQ Analyzer, with only productive sequences retained. To calculate clonality, Shannon entropy was normalized by log2 of the number of productive unique sequences and then subtracted from one. Public and private clones were assessed among the 100 most prevalent clones of each patient and control. Susac-specific clones were defined as absent from healthy and MS cohorts, around 1,000 published viral clones and other ImmuneACCESS disease sequences. The public reads were reanalyzed by TCRdb: fastp trimming at Q25, MiXCR alignment, in-frame beta chains only. Every entry covers one CDR3 protein and lists the most common genes and DNA from its rows. The V and J calls, along with clone size, are taken from TCRdb and not from the paper's own processing. Across this sample there are 170,000 or so distinct CDR3 sequences, with approximately 93% seen only once. The top ten hold 0.09% to 0.1% of the sample.

The sample is drawn from a study of CD8 T cells in Susac syndrome (dated by TCRdb to between 2018 and 2021). With respect to the entire study: The study used repertoire sequencing to test whether antigen drove CD8+ T cell activation and differentiation in Susac syndrome.

The study at large found these results: The TCR sequencing and HLA analysis was acknowledged to have included a relatively small number of individuals.

V has 3 bases trimmed and J has 4 bases trimmed; junction bases matching no gene number 6. The CDR3 spans 14 residues, from the cysteine through the phenylalanine. The only DNA kept is the CDR3, 42 bases in frame from the first base. The germline V gene gives CDR1 as SQVTM and CDR2 as ANQGSEA. High-throughput TCR beta sequencing profiled peripheral blood CD8+ and CD4+ T cells from healthy donors, Susac syndrome patients and multiple sclerosis patients. Multiple sclerosis controls were treatment-naive patients with stable or active relapsing-remitting disease fulfilling revised McDonald criteria. CD8+ TEMRA cells were enriched by FACS, while bulk CD8+ and CD4+ T cells were purified by magnetic negative isolation. Blood was collected in EDTA tubes and processed within 24 hours, with PBMCs isolated through density gradient centrifugation. PBMCs intended for TCR sequencing were cryopreserved in liquid nitrogen and were subsequently thawed in a 37 degrees C water bath. The sorted or isolated CD4+, CD8+ and CD8+ TEMRA cells had a purity of 90% or higher.

Sequencing was performed on CD4+ T cells from PBMCs. The receptor comes from a human donor with multiple sclerosis. The rearranged segments are TRBV29-1 and TRBJ2-3; 8 junctional bases match TRBD2. The DNA reads TGCAGCGTTGAGTTGGGCGGGAGGTCAGATACGCAGTATTTT. The resulting protein is CSVELGGRSDTQYF.